Here is one T cell receptor (beta chain) with its context. The CDR3 has 15 residues. Trimming left V 2 bases short and J 1 base short, with 11 bases between. Germline V gene data show CDR1 as PRHDT and CDR2 as FYEKMQ (reference sequence). The data stem from a study of blood T cell repertoires in COVID-19. Measured with immunoSEQ multiplex PCR; TCRdb has only the in-frame clones, and not every one. The data show 110,000 to 150,000 clones, with about 80% seen just once and approximately 6.6% held by the top ten. This chain connects TRBV13 to TRBJ1-1; D perhaps matches TRBD1 (5 bases). This TCR was recovered from a human donor in a cohort sampled during active COVID-19. Sequencing input: peripheral blood. CDR3 in amino acids: CASSLWGNSNTEAFF. In DNA, the CDR3 is TGTGCCAGCAGCTTATGGGGCAACTCGAACACTGAAGCTTTCTTT.